This T cell receptor beta chain was obtained from a study of blood T cell repertoires in COVID-19. Across the whole study: COVID-19 samples collected from the United States, Italy and Spain covered acute and convalescent phases. From T cells, B-cell-depleted T cells, or PBMCs came the material, which was cDNA or gDNA.

This clone was picked up one time. There are 17 residues in the CDR3. Germline loops: CDR1 ENHRY, CDR2 SYGVKD. With V trimmed by 6 bases and J by 5 bases, 9 bases remained unmatched. In the study's own analysis: Amplified reference gene primers provided the basis for estimating nucleated cell counts. The data were produced by immunoSEQ multiplex PCR, yet TCRdb's version contains in-frame clones alone and is incomplete. Clonal size and the V and J genes are those of that table, whereas D and trimming came from the DNA. The sample contains about 60,000 clones, around 87% of which appear only once. Input material: peripheral blood. This clonotype was obtained from a human donor with acute or convalescent COVID-19. The donor label of this sample is uncertain. The chain combines TRBV10-3 with TRBJ2-3; TRBD2 aligns across 15 bases. CDR3 loop: CAIRGTSGRSRGDTQYF. CDR3 nucleotide sequence: TGTGCCATCAGGGGGACTAGCGGGAGGTCGCGGGGAGATACGCAGTATTTT.